This TCR beta chain was profiled in a study of technical replicates of blood from a few donors. Clones were sequenced by immunoSEQ multiplex PCR, and TCRdb holds only the in-frame ones, with some missing. The table shows 100,000 or so clones, with over 85% occurring only once. The CDR3 runs 13 residues. In germline, CDR1 is SQVTM, CDR2 ANQGSEA. V gave up 6 bases and J gave up 7 bases; unmatched junction bases: 9. The chain combines TRBV29-1 with TRBJ2-1; the match to TRBD2 covers 7 bases. This sequence was found in a human donor in good health. The sample taken for sequencing was T cells isolated from PBMCs. Written as DNA, the CDR3 is TGCAGCGTCCGCTGGAGGACTAGGAATGAGCAGTTCTTC. Its protein product is CSVRWRTRNEQFF.